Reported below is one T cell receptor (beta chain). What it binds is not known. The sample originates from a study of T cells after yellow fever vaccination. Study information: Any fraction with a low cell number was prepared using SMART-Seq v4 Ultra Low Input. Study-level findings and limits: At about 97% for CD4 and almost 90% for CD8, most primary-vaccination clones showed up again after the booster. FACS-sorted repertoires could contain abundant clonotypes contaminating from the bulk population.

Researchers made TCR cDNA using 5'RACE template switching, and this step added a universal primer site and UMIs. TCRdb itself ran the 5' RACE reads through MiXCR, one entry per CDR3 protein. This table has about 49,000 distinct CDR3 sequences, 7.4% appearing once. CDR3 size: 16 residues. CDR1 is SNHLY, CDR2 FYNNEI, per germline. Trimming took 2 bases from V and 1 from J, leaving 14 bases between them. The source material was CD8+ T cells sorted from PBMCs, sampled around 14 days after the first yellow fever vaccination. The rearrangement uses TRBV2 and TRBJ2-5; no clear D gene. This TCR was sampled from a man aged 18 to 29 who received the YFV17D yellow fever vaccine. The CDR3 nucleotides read TGTGCCAGCAGTGAATGGCAGCTGGGGATCCAAGAGACCCAGTACTTC. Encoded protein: CASSEWQLGIQETQYF.